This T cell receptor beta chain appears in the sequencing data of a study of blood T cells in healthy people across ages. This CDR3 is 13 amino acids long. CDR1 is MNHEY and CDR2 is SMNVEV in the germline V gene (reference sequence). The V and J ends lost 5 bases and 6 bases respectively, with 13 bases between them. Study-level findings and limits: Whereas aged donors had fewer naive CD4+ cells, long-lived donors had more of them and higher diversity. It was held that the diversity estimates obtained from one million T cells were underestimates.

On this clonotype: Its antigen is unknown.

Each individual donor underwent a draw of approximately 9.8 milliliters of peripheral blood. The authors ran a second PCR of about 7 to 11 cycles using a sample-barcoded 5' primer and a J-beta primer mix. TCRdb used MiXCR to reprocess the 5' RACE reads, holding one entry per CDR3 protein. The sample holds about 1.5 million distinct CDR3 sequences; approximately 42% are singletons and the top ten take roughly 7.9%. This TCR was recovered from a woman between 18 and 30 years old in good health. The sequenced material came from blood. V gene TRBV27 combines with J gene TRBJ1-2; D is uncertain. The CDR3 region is CASSPRPGDGYTF. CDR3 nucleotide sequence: TGTGCCAGCAGTCCGCGGCCGGGTGATGGCTACACCTTC.